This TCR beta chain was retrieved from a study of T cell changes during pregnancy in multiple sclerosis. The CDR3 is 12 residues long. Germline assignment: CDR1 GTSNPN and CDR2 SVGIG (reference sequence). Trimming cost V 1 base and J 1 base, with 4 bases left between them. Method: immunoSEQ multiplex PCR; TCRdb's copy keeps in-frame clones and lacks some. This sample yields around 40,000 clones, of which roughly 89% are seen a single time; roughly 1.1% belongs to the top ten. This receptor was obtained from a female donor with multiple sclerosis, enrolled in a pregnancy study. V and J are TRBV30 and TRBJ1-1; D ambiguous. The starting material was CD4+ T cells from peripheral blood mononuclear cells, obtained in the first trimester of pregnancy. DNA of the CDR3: TGTGCCTGGAGTGCCCGGAACACTGAAGCTTTCTTT. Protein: CAWSARNTEAFF.